A selection of T cell receptor beta chains follows, all from one sample in a study of blood T cell repertoires in COVID-19. Produced via immunoSEQ multiplex PCR; TCRdb's table is partial and in-frame only. Of around 71,000 clones in the sample, around 85% were seen once. The sequenced sample was peripheral blood. These receptors were taken from a man between 65 and 80 years old with acute or convalescent COVID-19. CDR3s include the opening cysteine and the closing phenylalanine or tryptophan. The D gene is left open where the match is weak. The listing skips clone size in some rows; elsewhere it reads once, few, many or a size class.

J | V | D | size | DNA | CDR3
TRBJ2-7 | TRBV29-1 | - | - | TGCAGCGTGGGCCCCACTAGCTTCTACGAGCAGTACTTC | CSVGPTSFYEQYF
TRBJ2-7 | TRBV6-2/TRBV6-3 | TRBD2 | few | TGTGCCAGCAGCCTGACTAGCGGGAGCACCTACGAGCAGTACTTC | CASSLTSGSTYEQYF
TRBJ1-3 | TRBV21-1 | - | - | TGTGCCAGCAGCAAAGCCGGACAGGACATTGGAAACACCATATATTTT | CASSKAGQDIGNTIYF
TRBJ1-2 | TRBV27 | TRBD1 | - | TGTGCCAGCAGGGTCGGGACAGGTTATTATGGCTACACCTTC | CASRVGTGYYGYTF
TRBJ1-2 | TRBV7-9 | TRBD1 | - | TGTGCCAGCAGCTACACGGGACAGGGCCCTAACTATGGCTACACCTTC | CASSYTGQGPNYGYTF
TRBJ2-2 | TRBV29-1 | TRBD1 | - | TGCAGCGTGAGAGACAGGGCGGGCGGGGAGCTGTTTTTT | CSVRDRAGGELFF
TRBJ2-7 | TRBV4-1 | TRBD2 | - | TGCGCCAGCAGCCATTCTAGCGGGGGGAGTATCGAGCAGTACTTC | CASSHSSGGSIEQYF
TRBJ1-4 | TRBV19 | - | - | TGTGCCAGTAGTCCTTTAACTAATGAAAAACTGTTTTTT | CASSPLTNEKLFF
TRBJ1-6 | TRBV7-3 | - | - | TGTGCCAGCAGCTTACAGGGGAGGGGGAATTCACCCCTCCACTTT | CASSLQGRGNSPLHF
TRBJ2-5 | TRBV7-2 | - | - | TGTGCCAGCAGCTTAGCTCCTGAGACCCAGTACTTC | CASSLAPETQYF
TRBJ1-1 | TRBV29-1 | TRBD1 | - | TGCAGCGTTAGTGGGGGACAGGGAAACACTGAAGCTTTCTTT | CSVSGGQGNTEAFF
TRBJ1-1 | TRBV21-1 | - | - | TGTGCCAGCAGCAGCCGGGACAGGGGGCTTCTAACTGAAGCTTTCTTT | CASSSRDRGLLTEAFF
TRBJ1-5 | TRBV7-8 | - | - | TGTGCCAGCAGCTTAAGGGCGGGGCAGGTGGGTCAGCCCCAGCATTTT | CASSLRAGQVGQPQHF
TRBJ1-2 | TRBV4-1 | - | - | TGCGCCAGCAGCCAAGGAGACAGAGACTATGGCTACACCTTC | CASSQGDRDYGYTF
TRBJ2-7 | TRBV4-1 | - | - | TGCGCCAGCAGTCCCTTCGAGAGCTCCTACGAGCAGTACTTC | CASSPFESSYEQYF
TRBJ2-1 | TRBV11-3 | TRBD2 | - | TGTGCCAGCAGCCAAGGGGCTAGCGGGAGTTTCAATGAGCAGTTCTTC | CASSQGASGSFNEQFF
TRBJ1-2 | TRBV7-9 | - | - | TGTGCCAGCAGCTCGACACAGCGGGACCCAGGCTATGGCTACACCTTC | CASSSTQRDPGYGYTF
TRBJ2-2 | TRBV25-1 | - | - | TGTGCCAGCACTAGAGAGAACACCGGGGAGCTGTTTTTT | CASTRENTGELFF
TRBJ1-2 | TRBV29-1 | TRBD1 | once | TGCAGCGTTGACCCAGGGGGCGAGGGCTACACCTTC | CSVDPGGEGYTF
TRBJ1-2 | TRBV5-6 | TRBD1 | - | TGTGCCAGCAGCTCCGGGCCCCGGACAGGGAGCTCCTATGGCTACACCTTC | CASSSGPRTGSSYGYTF
TRBJ2-5 | TRBV12-3/TRBV12-4 | - | once | TGTGCCAGCAGTTTCAGGGAGACCCAGTACTTC | CASSFRETQYF
TRBJ2-3 | TRBV7-2 | TRBD2 | - | TGTGCCAGCAACCGTCTTCCTAGCGGAAATGGGGAAGATACGCAGTATTTT | CASNRLPSGNGEDTQYF
TRBJ1-1 | TRBV30 | - | - | TGTGCCTGGAGTCACGGGGATGAAGCTTTCTTT | CAWSHGDEAFF
TRBJ1-1 | TRBV7-8 | - | once | TGTGCCAGCAGCTTGGACAGTTTTTTGAACACTGAAGCTTTCTTT | CASSLDSFLNTEAFF
TRBJ1-6 | TRBV27 | - | - | TGTGCCAGCAGTTTCGTCGGGTCACCCCTCCACTTT | CASSFVGSPLHF
TRBJ2-7 | TRBV3-1/TRBV3-2 | TRBD2 | - | TGTGCCAGCAGCCTCCTAGCGGGAGATATGGGCGAGCAGTACTTC | CASSLLAGDMGEQYF
TRBJ2-2 | TRBV19 | - | - | TGTGCCAGTAGGCCTGGGGCAAATAAGCTCACCGGGGAGCTGTTTTTT | CASRPGANKLTGELFF
TRBJ1-1 | TRBV12-3/TRBV12-4 | - | - | TGTGCCAGCAGCAGGACCGGGGGCACTGAAGCTTTCTTT | CASSRTGGTEAFF
TRBJ2-6 | TRBV9 | TRBD1 | once | TGTGCCAGCAGCCCCACTCCAGGGGGCGCGACTGGGGCCAACGTCCTGACTTTC | CASSPTPGGATGANVLTF
TRBJ1-1 | TRBV6-4 | - | few | TGTGCCAGCAGGCATAGGAGTTTCGAGAACACTGAAGCTTTCTTT | CASRHRSFENTEAFF
TRBJ2-7 | TRBV18 | TRBD2 | - | TGTGCCAGCTCACCTACTAGCGGGTATACCTACGAGCAGTACTTC | CASSPTSGYTYEQYF
TRBJ2-1 | TRBV7-2 | - | - | TGTGCCAGCAGCTCGCTAACCTCTAGGGGGTACAATGAGCAGTTCTTC | CASSSLTSRGYNEQFF
TRBJ2-1 | TRBV2 | TRBD2 | - | TGTGCCAGCAGGCCTACTAGCGGGGCCCACAATGAGCAGTTCTTC | CASRPTSGAHNEQFF
TRBJ1-5 | TRBV7-8 | TRBD1 | - | TGTGCCAGCAGCCCGACCCCCAGGGGGCAACAGCCCCAGCATTTT | CASSPTPRGQQPQHF
TRBJ2-1 | TRBV7-3 | TRBD2 | once | TGTGCCAGCAGCTTACTAGCGGGAGTACAGGGTGAGCAGTTCTTC | CASSLLAGVQGEQFF
TRBJ1-2 | TRBV28 | - | - | TGTGCCAGCCGTAATCCGGGAGGCTACACCTTC | CASRNPGGYTF
TRBJ1-5 | TRBV11-2 | - | - | TGTGCCAGCAGCACGGGGAGCAATCAGCCCCAGCATTTT | CASSTGSNQPQHF
TRBJ1-5 | TRBV28 | TRBD1 | - | TGTGCCAGCAGTTTATTGCTCGGGGGGACAGGGCTACAGCCCCAGCATTTT | CASSLLLGGTGLQPQHF
TRBJ1-2 | TRBV11-2 | TRBD1 | few | TGTGCCAGCAGCTTAGAGAGAGGGGGCGCTGGCTACACCTTC | CASSLERGGAGYTF
TRBJ1-6 | TRBV30 | - | - | TGTGCCTGGAGTCAGGGCTACGATTCACCCCTCCACTTT | CAWSQGYDSPLHF
TRBJ2-7 | TRBV11-1 | TRBD2 | - | TGTGCCAGCAGCCGGACTAGCGGGAGGTACGAGCAGTACTTC | CASSRTSGRYEQYF